Shown below are 14 T cell receptor beta chains from a single sample sequenced in a study of CD8 T cells in Susac syndrome (dated by TCRdb to the late 2010s). Receptor libraries were prepared by the immunoSEQ multiplex PCR assay. RNA was extracted using the RNeasy kit, and roughly 0.5 to 1 microgram was reverse transcribed with random hexamers. In-frame beta chains were kept once TCRdb had trimmed the public reads at Q25 with fastp and called clones with MiXCR. Each entry is one CDR3 protein sequence, shown with its most common DNA and genes. The sample includes 150,000 to 200,000 distinct CDR3 sequences, with about 91% observed a single time. The top ten constitute 0.065% to 0.085% of the sample. Sequencing was done on a sample of CD4+ T cells from PBMCs. The receptors stem from a human donor in good health.

This clonotype was recorded a few times. V usage is TRBV3-1 and J usage is TRBJ2-5; D is ambiguous. This CDR3 contains 12 residues. The germline V and J ends were trimmed by 2 bases and 2 bases, with 3 bases remaining between them. Germline V gene lookup returns CDR1 LGHDT and CDR2 YNNKEL (reference sequence). The CDR3 nucleotides are TGTGCCAGCAGCCAAAATCAAGAGACCCAGTACTTC. Translation gives CASSQNQETQYF.

V is TRBV7-8 and J is TRBJ2-4; D call uncertain. Germline CDR1 and CDR2: SGHVS and FQNEAQ. The CDR3 has 12 amino acids. Trimming shortened V by 4 bases and J by 6 bases, and 7 bases separated the two germline ends. The CDR3 DNA follows: TGTGCCAGCAGCTCGAACCTAAACATTCAGTACTTC. It codes for CASSSNLNIQYF.

The chain employs TRBV2 and TRBJ2-7; weak D call: TRBD1 (6 bases). Trimming shortened V by 4 bases and J by 1 base, and 17 bases separated the two germline ends. Germline CDR1 reads SNHLY; CDR2 reads FYNNEI. This CDR3 comprises 16 residues. The CDR3 sequence: CASSAQGGHGSYEQYF. CDR3 DNA sequence: TGTGCCAGCAGTGCCCAAGGGGGACACGGATCCTACGAGCAGTACTTC.

The V gene is TRBV9, the J gene TRBJ2-6; weak D call: TRBD2 (6 bases). The CDR3 spans 19 residues. Germline CDR1 and CDR2: SGDLS and YYNGEE. The V end was cut by 0 bases, the J end by 1 base, with 17 bases between. CDR3 loop: CASSVDIIYRESGANVLTF. The DNA of the CDR3 is TGTGCCAGCAGCGTAGACATCATATACCGGGAGTCTGGGGCCAACGTCCTGACTTTC. The whole variable domain, remainder taken from reference TRBV9 and TRBJ2-6, is DSGVTQTPKHLITATGQRVTLRCSPRSGDLSVYWYQQSLDQGLQFLIQYYNGEERAKGNILERFSAQQFPDLHSELNLSSLELGDSALYFCASSVDIIYRESGANVLTFGAGSRLTVL.

The sample holds one count of this clonotype. J is TRBJ1-2 and V is TRBV3-1, with a weak D call TRBD1 (5 bases). Germline CDR1 reads LGHDT; CDR2 reads YNNKEL (reference sequence). This CDR3 has 13 amino acids. The V end lost 3 bases, the J end lost 4 bases, and 9 bases lay between the germline ends. Here the CDR3 reads CASSHDQGYGYTF. The CDR3 DNA reads TGTGCCAGCAGCCACGACCAGGGCTATGGCTACACCTTC.

The chain uses TRBV12-3 or TRBV12-4 and TRBJ1-5; no definite D call. V was cut by 3 bases and J by 7 bases, with 7 bases left in between. CDR3 length: 12 amino acids. The CDR3 coding sequence is TGTGCCAGCAGTTTGGAGGGACAGCCCCAGCATTTT. Its protein is CASSLEGQPQHF.

The chain recombines TRBV29-1 with TRBJ2-7; D not certain. The CDR3 has 14 residues. V was cut by 4 bases and J by 2 bases, with 15 bases left in between. CDR1 and CDR2 from the germline V gene are SQVTM and ANQGSEA. As DNA, the CDR3 is TGCAGCGTTGGAAGGGCTGGCGGAACCTACGAGCAGTACTTC. It codes for CSVGRAGGTYEQYF.

This clonotype was recorded only once. The chain has TRBV7-2 and TRBJ1-2; D call uncertain. V was cut by 1 base and J by 4 bases, with 4 bases left in between. The CDR3 consists of 12 residues. CDR1 is SGHTA and CDR2 is FQGNSA in the germline V gene. The CDR3 region has the DNA TGTGCCAGCAGCTTAGATGTCTATGGCTACACCTTC. Translating gives CASSLDVYGYTF.

The chain uses TRBV2 and TRBJ1-1; 12 bases are a match to TRBD1. This CDR3 has 16 residues. The germline V gene encodes CDR1 SNHLY and CDR2 FYNNEI. After removal of 7 bases from V and 5 bases from J, the junction contained 11 bases not matched to a gene. The CDR3: CASMRDRGHHGTEAFF. CDR3 DNA sequence: TGTGCCAGCATGAGGGACAGGGGGCACCATGGGACTGAAGCTTTCTTT.

This clonotype was picked up a small number of times. The chain links TRBV27 to TRBJ2-7; the D is unclear. The CDR3 is 15 amino acids. V was cut by 7 bases and J by 2 bases, with 18 bases left in between. Germline CDR1 is MNHEY and CDR2 is SMNVEV (reference sequence). The CDR3 region is CASTSLGDPTYEQYF. CDR3 sequence (DNA): TGTGCCAGCACCTCGTTGGGCGATCCCACCTACGAGCAGTACTTC.

The gene calls are TRBV7-2 and TRBJ1-5; TRBD1 might be the D (6 bases). The V end lost 4 bases, the J end lost 6 bases, and 10 bases lay between the germline ends. CDR1 is SGHTA, CDR2 FQGNSA, per germline. The CDR3 runs to 13 residues. As DNA, the CDR3 is TGTGCCAGCAGCTCAACAGGGATTCAGCCCCAGCATTTT. Its protein is CASSSTGIQPQHF.

The chain carries TRBV7-9 and TRBJ2-7; perhaps TRBD1 as D (5 bases). Trimming took off 6 bases at V and 0 bases at J, with 12 bases between the two ends. CDR1 is SEHNR, CDR2 FQNEAQ, per germline (reference sequence). The CDR3 contains 14 residues. The CDR3 bases are TGTGCCAGCAGTGACAGAGGTCCCTCCTACGAGCAGTACTTC. Amino acids: CASSDRGPSYEQYF.

The chain is built from TRBV6-6 and TRBJ1-3, with a weak D call TRBD1 (6 bases). Germline V gene lookup returns CDR1 MNHNY and CDR2 SVGAGI (reference sequence). The V end lost 6 bases, the J end lost 4 bases, and 13 bases lay between the germline ends. CDR3 length equals 14 residues. In DNA, the CDR3 is TGTGCCAGCAGATCGACAGGAATCGGAAACACCATATATTTT. Protein product: CASRSTGIGNTIYF.

This sequence joins TRBV3-1 and TRBJ2-5; D possibly uses TRBD1 or TRBD2 (5 bases each). CDR1 is LGHDT, CDR2 YNNKEL, per germline (reference sequence). V lost 3 bases and J 2 bases, leaving 13 bases between the germline ends. The CDR3 totals 15 residues. The CDR3 DNA follows: TGTGCCAGCAGCCAGCCGGGACGGCCTCAAGAGACCCAGTACTTC. Translating gives CASSQPGRPQETQYF.